This T cell receptor (beta chain) was identified in a study of blood T cell repertoires in COVID-19. Study-wide context: There were acute and convalescent COVID-19 samples, and they came from the United States, Italy and Spain. Sources were T cells, B-cell-depleted T cells, or PBMCs; the material itself was cDNA or gDNA.

This CDR3 has 15 amino acids. V dropped 0 bases and J dropped 5; count of bases not matched to a gene: 4. CDR1 and CDR2 from the germline V gene are SGDLS and YYNGEE. Original analysis: Researchers report that nucleated cell counts were estimated from reference gene primer amplification. Profiling relied on immunoSEQ multiplex PCR, and the TCRdb table lists in-frame clones only, not all of them. V, J and clone size reflect that table, while D and trimming were determined from the DNA. The sample carries 200,000 to 250,000 clones, roughly four fifths recorded once. This chain links TRBV9 with TRBJ2-1, with 8 bases that match TRBD1. The sample taken for sequencing was peripheral blood. The clonotype originates from a woman under 30 with acute or convalescent COVID-19. The CDR3, as DNA: TGTGCCAGCAGCGTAGTTGGACAGGGACACAATGAGCAGTTCTTC. Translated: CASSVVGQGHNEQFF.